A selection of T cell receptor beta chains follows, all from one sample in a study of blood T cell repertoires in COVID-19. This table comes from immunoSEQ multiplex PCR, and its TCRdb copy is limited to in-frame clones, with some not included. The sample shows under 200,000 clones, less than 85% of them seen only once. The sample taken for sequencing was PBMCs or T cells enriched from blood (not recorded which). All receptors come from a woman in her fifties or sixties with acute COVID-19. Both conserved end residues are part of each CDR3. The order of the fields is CDR3 protein, clone size, J gene, V gene. The listing skips clone size in some rows; elsewhere it reads once, few, many or a size class.

CDR3 protein: CASSFRTGVNTEAFF; clone size: .; J gene: TRBJ1-1; V gene: TRBV5-4
CDR3 protein: CASNHPGGGSDTQYF; clone size: .; J gene: TRBJ2-3; V gene: TRBV9
CDR3 protein: CASSFGQQGQFF; clone size: .; J gene: TRBJ2-1; V gene: TRBV7-2
CDR3 protein: CASSRQGATSGYTF; clone size: .; J gene: TRBJ1-2; V gene: TRBV6-2/TRBV6-3
CDR3 protein: CASSLVGLVYNEQFF; clone size: .; J gene: TRBJ2-1; V gene: TRBV7-9
CDR3 protein: CASSPPVVTGGYTF; clone size: once; J gene: TRBJ1-2; V gene: TRBV18
CDR3 protein: CASSQDLRSEAFF; clone size: .; J gene: TRBJ1-1; V gene: TRBV4-3
CDR3 protein: CASSSGVLAGVPYEQYF; clone size: .; J gene: TRBJ2-7; V gene: TRBV5-4
CDR3 protein: CASSLGWTGAFF; clone size: .; J gene: TRBJ1-1; V gene: TRBV12-3/TRBV12-4
CDR3 protein: CSVEDRTSGTGWEQYF; clone size: .; J gene: TRBJ2-7; V gene: TRBV29-1
CDR3 protein: CASFPGSSGPSYEQYF; clone size: .; J gene: TRBJ2-7; V gene: TRBV5-1
CDR3 protein: CASSEQGIQPQHF; clone size: few; J gene: TRBJ1-5; V gene: TRBV2
CDR3 protein: CASRREGRINEQFF; clone size: .; J gene: TRBJ2-1; V gene: TRBV19
CDR3 protein: CASSLVKAGGQQFF; clone size: .; J gene: TRBJ2-1; V gene: TRBV7-8
CDR3 protein: CASSPSGKLNTEAFF; clone size: .; J gene: TRBJ1-1; V gene: TRBV19
CDR3 protein: CASNPWTPGVNEQFF; clone size: .; J gene: TRBJ2-1; V gene: TRBV6-5
CDR3 protein: CASSPGLADYNEQFF; clone size: .; J gene: TRBJ2-1; V gene: TRBV9
CDR3 protein: CASSFHSTEAFF; clone size: .; J gene: TRBJ1-1; V gene: TRBV6-2/TRBV6-3
CDR3 protein: CASSKAILSGAFF; clone size: .; J gene: TRBJ1-1; V gene: TRBV12-3/TRBV12-4
CDR3 protein: CASSRGQGAPDTQYF; clone size: .; J gene: TRBJ2-3; V gene: TRBV7-2
CDR3 protein: CASQDRAPSYEQYF; clone size: .; J gene: TRBJ2-7; V gene: TRBV2
CDR3 protein: CASSPAGQGAIGANVLTF; clone size: few; J gene: TRBJ2-6; V gene: TRBV19
CDR3 protein: CASSGQGEGEQFF; clone size: .; J gene: TRBJ2-1; V gene: TRBV6-4